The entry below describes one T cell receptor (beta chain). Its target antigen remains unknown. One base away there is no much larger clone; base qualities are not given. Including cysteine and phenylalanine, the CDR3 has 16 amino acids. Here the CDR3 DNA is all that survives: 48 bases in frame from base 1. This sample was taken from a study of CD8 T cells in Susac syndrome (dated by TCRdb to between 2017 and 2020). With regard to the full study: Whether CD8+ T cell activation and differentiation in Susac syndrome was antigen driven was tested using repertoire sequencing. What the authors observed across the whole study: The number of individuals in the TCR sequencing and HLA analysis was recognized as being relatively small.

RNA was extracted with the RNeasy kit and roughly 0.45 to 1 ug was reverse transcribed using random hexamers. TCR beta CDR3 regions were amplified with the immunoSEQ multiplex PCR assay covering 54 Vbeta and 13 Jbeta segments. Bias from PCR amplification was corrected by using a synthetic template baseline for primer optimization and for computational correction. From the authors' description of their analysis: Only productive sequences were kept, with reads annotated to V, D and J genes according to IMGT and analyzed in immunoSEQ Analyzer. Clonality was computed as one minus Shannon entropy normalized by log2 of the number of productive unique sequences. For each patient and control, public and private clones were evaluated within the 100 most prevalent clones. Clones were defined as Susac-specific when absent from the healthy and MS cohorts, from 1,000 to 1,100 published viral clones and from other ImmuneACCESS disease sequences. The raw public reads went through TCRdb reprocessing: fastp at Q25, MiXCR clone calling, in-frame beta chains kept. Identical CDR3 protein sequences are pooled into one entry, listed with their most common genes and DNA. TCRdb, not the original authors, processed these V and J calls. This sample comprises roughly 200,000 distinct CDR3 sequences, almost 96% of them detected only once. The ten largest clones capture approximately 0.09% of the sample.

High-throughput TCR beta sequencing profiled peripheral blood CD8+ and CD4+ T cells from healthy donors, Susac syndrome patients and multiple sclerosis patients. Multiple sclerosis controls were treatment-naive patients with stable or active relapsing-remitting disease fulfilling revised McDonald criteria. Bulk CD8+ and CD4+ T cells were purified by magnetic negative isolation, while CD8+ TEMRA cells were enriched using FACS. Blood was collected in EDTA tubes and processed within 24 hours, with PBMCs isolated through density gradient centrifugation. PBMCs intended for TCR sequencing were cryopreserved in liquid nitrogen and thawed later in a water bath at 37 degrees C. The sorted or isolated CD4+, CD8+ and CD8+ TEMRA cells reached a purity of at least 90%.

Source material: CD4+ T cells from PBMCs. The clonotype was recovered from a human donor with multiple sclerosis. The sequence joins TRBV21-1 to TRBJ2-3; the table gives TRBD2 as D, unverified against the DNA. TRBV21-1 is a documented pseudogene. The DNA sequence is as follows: TGTGCCAGCAGCAAAGAACTAGCGAAATGGGCAGATACGCAGTATTTT. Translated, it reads CASSKELAKWADTQYF.